One and the same sample provided the 24 T cell receptor beta chains below, sequenced in a study of cytomegalovirus exposure and HLA in healthy donors. PCR used 60 Vbeta primers and 13 Jbeta primers. TCRdb's table, derived via immunoSEQ multiplex PCR, lists solely in-frame clones and lacks some. The sample records roughly 120,000 clones, 65% to 75% being singletons. Specimen: PBMCs. The origin of the receptors is a man under 40 in good health and CMV-seropositive.

The DNA of the CDR3 is TGTGCCAGCAGTGAAATAGAGCGGGAGGGCCCCACAGATACGCAGTATTTT. Its protein product is CASSEIEREGPTDTQYF. The chain uses TRBV25-1 and TRBJ2-3; 10 bases align to TRBD2. The CDR3 has 17 residues. Trimming removed 2 bases from V and 2 bases from J; junction bases left unmatched: 7. Germline CDR1 is MGHDK and CDR2 is SYGVNS.

In its sample, this clone was seen a few times. This sequence joins TRBV19 and TRBJ1-2; D is possibly TRBD1 (6 bases). Germline V CDR1 and CDR2: LNHDA, SQIVND (reference sequence). V shed 3 bases and J shed 6 bases, with 17 bases lying between them. The CDR3 is 15 amino acids. The DNA for the CDR3 is TGTGCCAGTAGTATTCCCTGGGACACTCAAAATGGCTACACCTTC. The encoded protein is CASSIPWDTQNGYTF.

The V gene is TRBV7-9, the J gene TRBJ2-5, with 11 bases matching TRBD1. The CDR3 has 16 residues. Germline lookup yields CDR1 SEHNR and CDR2 FQNEAQ (reference sequence). The trim removed 5 bases at V and 3 bases at J, leaving 8 bases unmatched. CDR3: CASSRDRGKLEETQYF. In DNA, the CDR3 is TGTGCCAGCAGCCGGGACAGGGGGAAGCTAGAAGAGACCCAGTACTTC.

V usage is TRBV7-3 and J usage is TRBJ2-1, with TRBD2 identical over 11 bases. Germline lookup yields CDR1 SGHTA and CDR2 FQGTGA. Trimming cost V 1 base and J 9 bases; bases outside gene matches: 5. This CDR3 region has 15 residues. The CDR3 loop reads CASSLIAGGKVEQFF. The CDR3 DNA reads as TGTGCCAGCAGCTTAATAGCGGGGGGGAAGGTTGAGCAGTTCTTC.

As regards this clone: In the same sample, other DNA sequences code for this CDR3. The genes are TRBV10-3 and TRBJ1-1, with no clear D. Germline assignment: CDR1 ENHRY and CDR2 SYGVKD. The V gene lost 6 bases and the J gene lost 3 bases, with 11 bases spanning the gap. The CDR3 is made up of 13 amino acids. The CDR3 DNA reads TGTGCCATCAGCCGGGAGGGTGACACTGAAGCTTTCTTT. This encodes CAISREGDTEAFF.

A single count supports this clone. The genes are TRBV25-1 and TRBJ2-7; a possible D gene is TRBD1 (6 bases). The CDR3 is 16 amino acids. V was cut by 2 bases and J by 0 bases, with 14 bases left in between. In germline, CDR1 is MGHDK, CDR2 SYGVNS. Here the CDR3 DNA reads TGTGCCAGCAGTGAAGAGGGTCAGGGGCTCTCCTACGAGCAGTACTTC. Its translation: CASSEEGQGLSYEQYF.

The genes are TRBV19 and TRBJ1-2, with a tentative D call TRBD1 (5 bases). There are 13 residues in the CDR3. Germline CDR1 is LNHDA and CDR2 is SQIVND (reference sequence). V gave up 8 bases and J gave up 4 bases, with 14 bases separating them. DNA for the CDR3: TGTGCCAGTGGTCCCGGGGGGGGCTATGGCTACACCTTC. Amino acids: CASGPGGGYGYTF.

This clone was picked up a small number of times. Additional DNA sequences in this sample encode the identical CDR3. This sequence joins TRBV6-5 and TRBJ2-7, with D maybe TRBD2 (5 bases). The germline V gene has CDR1 MNHEY and CDR2 SVGAGI. V was trimmed by 2 bases and J by 0 bases, leaving 5 bases between them. The CDR3 is made up of 13 amino acids. The CDR3 protein is CASSYEGSYEQYF. Written as DNA, the CDR3 is TGTGCCAGCAGTTACGAGGGCTCCTACGAGCAGTACTTC.

The rearrangement links TRBV7-2 to TRBJ1-5, with 9 positions matching TRBD1. This CDR3 region has 17 residues. Unmatched junction bases numbered 17, after V lost 5 bases and J lost 9 bases. Germline V gene data show CDR1 as SGHTA and CDR2 as FQGNSA. CDR3 nucleotides: TGTGCCAGCAGCGACACAATAGGACAGGGGTTGGGTGGGCCCCAGCATTTT. Its translation: CASSDTIGQGLGGPQHF.

The chain recombines TRBV7-8 with TRBJ2-2, with D tentatively TRBD1 (6 bases). V dropped 10 bases and J dropped 1 base, with 16 bases sitting between them. CDR3 size: 15 residues. Per the germline V gene, CDR1 is SGHVS and CDR2 is FQNEAQ. CDR3 region: CATVLGAVNTGELFF. The CDR3 nucleotides are TGTGCCACCGTTCTGGGGGCTGTGAACACCGGGGAGCTGTTTTTT.

A remark on this clone: The sample has other DNA sequences that encode this CDR3 too. The rearrangement links TRBV19 to TRBJ1-1; tentatively, D is TRBD1 (6 bases). Germline V gene data show CDR1 as LNHDA and CDR2 as SQIVND (reference sequence). The CDR3 totals 14 residues. Trimming took off 4 bases at V and 6 bases at J, with 15 bases between the two ends. CDR3 in DNA: TGTGCCAGTAGTAAAGGACAGTTAGGGGCTGAAGCTTTCTTT. Amino acids: CASSKGQLGAEAFF.

This chain uses TRBV5-1 with TRBJ1-2, with 8 bases lining up with TRBD1. CDR1 and CDR2 (germline): SGHRS, YFSETQ. With 3 bases clipped from V and 4 bases from J, the junction kept 8 bases outside the gene matches. This CDR3 region has 15 residues. The CDR3 coding sequence is TGCGCCAGCAGCTCCGACTGGACAGGGAGCTATGGCTACACCTTC. Translated: CASSSDWTGSYGYTF.

The CDR3 DNA sequence: TGTGCCAGCAGCTTAGTGGGGGGTAACAGCGAGCAGTACTTC. It specifies CASSLVGGNSEQYF. This sequence joins TRBV11-2 and TRBJ2-7; D possibly corresponds to TRBD2 (6 bases). This CDR3 region has 14 residues. Germline CDR1 reads SGHAT; CDR2 reads FQNNGV. V lost 1 base and J 6 bases, leaving 13 bases between the germline ends.

The chain joins TRBV6-5 to TRBJ1-6; 10 positions match TRBD1. CDR1 and CDR2 (germline): MNHEY, SVGAGI. The CDR3 sequence is 16 residues long. Germline trimming cut 0 bases from V and 9 bases from J; bases unmatched to any gene: 5. Here the CDR3 DNA reads TGTGCCAGCAGTTACTCAGGGGACAGGGGATTTTCACCCCTCCACTTT. Its protein product is CASSYSGDRGFSPLHF.

This clone was seen only a few times. The V gene is TRBV10-3, the J gene TRBJ1-2; 9 bases align to TRBD1. J was trimmed by 5 bases and V by 2 bases; bases with no gene match: 0. Germline V gene sequence: CDR1 ENHRY, CDR2 SYGVKD. The CDR3 totals 13 residues. DNA of the CDR3: TGTGCCATCAGTGAGGACAGGGGGTATGGCTACACCTTC. Its protein product is CAISEDRGYGYTF.

Comment on this clone: Distinct nucleotide sequences in the sample also encode this CDR3. The chain employs TRBV7-2 and TRBJ1-5; perhaps TRBD1 as D (5 bases). The CDR3 has 15 residues. Trimming removed 5 bases from V and 4 bases from J, with 15 bases in between. Germline lookup yields CDR1 SGHTA and CDR2 FQGNSA. The CDR3, as DNA: TGTGCCAGCAGCCTTGCAAGGGGTTCTAATCAGCCCCAGCATTTT. Amino acids: CASSLARGSNQPQHF.

The chain employs TRBV6-6 and TRBJ1-5; 9 bases match TRBD1. CDR1 is MNHNY and CDR2 is SVGAGI in the germline V gene (reference sequence). The V and J ends lost 6 bases and 7 bases, in that order; junction bases with no gene match: 4. The CDR3 has 13 residues. The CDR3 region is CASRGTGIQPQHF. CDR3 bases: TGTGCCAGCAGGGGGACAGGGATACAGCCCCAGCATTTT.

The chain couples TRBV10-1 to TRBJ2-5; tentative D call: TRBD2 (5 bases). CDR3 length: 14 amino acids. Deletions cut 4 bases from V and 1 base from J, with 10 bases between. Germline CDR1 and CDR2: WNHNN and SYGVQD (reference sequence). The CDR3 sequence: CASSAGGGQETQYF. The CDR3 bases are TGCGCCAGCAGTGCGGGCGGAGGCCAAGAGACCCAGTACTTC.

The J gene is TRBJ2-2, the V gene TRBV28, with a tentative D call TRBD2 (5 bases). There are 16 residues in the CDR3. The V end lost 2 bases, the J end lost 0 bases, and 10 bases lay between the germline ends. Germline lookup yields CDR1 MDHEN and CDR2 SYDVKM. The CDR3 loop is CASSLPDGANTGELFF. The CDR3, as DNA: TGTGCCAGCAGTTTACCGGACGGGGCGAACACCGGGGAGCTGTTTTTT.

The chain recombines TRBV5-4 with TRBJ2-2; D is possibly TRBD2 (5 bases). CDR1 and CDR2 (germline): SGHNT, YYREEE (reference sequence). The CDR3 consists of 14 residues. Trimming took off 9 bases at V and 1 base at J, with 13 bases between the two ends. CDR3: CANGVFGNTGELFF. The CDR3 coding sequence is TGTGCCAACGGGGTATTCGGGAACACCGGGGAGCTGTTTTTT.

V and J are TRBV5-1 and TRBJ1-3, with 7 bases identical to TRBD1. The germline V gene encodes CDR1 SGHRS and CDR2 YFSETQ. V lost 2 bases to trimming and J lost 7 bases; unmatched junction nucleotides: 9. This CDR3 is 15 amino acids long. The CDR3 nucleotides read TGCGCCAGCAGCTTTCTGGGGACAGATCTGAACACCATATATTTT. It yields the protein CASSFLGTDLNTIYF.

V and J are TRBV13 and TRBJ2-1, with D hard to call. CDR1 is PRHDT, CDR2 FYEKMQ, per germline (reference sequence). Trimming pared 7 bases from V and 0 bases from J, leaving 16 bases between. The CDR3 consists of 16 residues. In DNA form, the CDR3 reads TGTGCCAGCATCCAAGTCGGCGGTAGCTCCTACAATGAGCAGTTCTTC. It codes for CASIQVGGSSYNEQFF.

This sequence joins TRBV25-1 and TRBJ1-4; D gene uncertain. CDR1 and CDR2 from the germline V gene are MGHDK and SYGVNS. This CDR3 comprises 18 residues. With 0 bases removed from V and 0 bases from J, the gap between germline ends came to 14 bases. The CDR3 coding sequence is TGTGCCAGCAGTGAATATACGCGCCCGCTCACAACTAATGAAAAACTGTTTTTT. The encoded protein is CASSEYTRPLTTNEKLFF.

This chain connects TRBV14 to TRBJ1-1; 9 bases align to TRBD1. The V gene's germline CDR1 is SGHDN and CDR2 FVKESK. Trimming removed 5 bases from V and 3 bases from J; junction bases left unmatched: 7. The CDR3 is made up of 15 amino acids. The CDR3: CASSEGTGRDTEAFF. Written as DNA, the CDR3 is TGTGCCAGCAGCGAAGGGACAGGGAGGGACACTGAAGCTTTCTTT. The entire variable domain, with the rest obtained from reference TRBV14 and TRBJ1-1, is as follows: EAGVTQFPSHSVIEKGQTVTLRCDPISGHDNLYWYRRVMGKEIKFLLHFVKESKQDESGMPNNRFLAERTGGTYSTLKVQPAELEDSGVYFCASSEGTGRDTEAFFGQGTRLTVV.